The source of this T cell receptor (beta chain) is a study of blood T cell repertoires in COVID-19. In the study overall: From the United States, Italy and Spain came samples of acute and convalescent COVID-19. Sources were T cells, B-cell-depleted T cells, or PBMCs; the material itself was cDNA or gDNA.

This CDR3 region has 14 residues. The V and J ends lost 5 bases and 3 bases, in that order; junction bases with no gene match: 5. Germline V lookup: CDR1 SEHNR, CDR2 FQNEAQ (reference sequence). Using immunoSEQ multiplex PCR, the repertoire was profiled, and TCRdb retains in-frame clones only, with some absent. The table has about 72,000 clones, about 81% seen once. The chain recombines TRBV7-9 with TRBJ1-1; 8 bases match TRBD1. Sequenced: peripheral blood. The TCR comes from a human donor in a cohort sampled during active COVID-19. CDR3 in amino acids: CASSNQQGDTEAFF. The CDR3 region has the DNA TGTGCCAGCAGCAATCAACAGGGGGACACTGAAGCTTTCTTT.